A single sample gave rise to the 10 T cell receptor beta chains below, sequenced in a study of cytomegalovirus exposure and HLA in healthy donors. Primers: 60 Vbeta forward and 13 Jbeta reverse. Clones were read by immunoSEQ multiplex PCR, and TCRdb kept only the in-frame ones, dropping some. The profile shows approximately 190,000 clones, 75% to 85% of them singletons. The sample taken for sequencing was PBMCs. These receptors came from a woman aged 18-35 years in good health and CMV-seronegative.

The chain recombines TRBV25-1 with TRBJ2-5; 8 positions agree with TRBD1. Per the germline V gene, CDR1 is MGHDK and CDR2 is SYGVNS. This CDR3 region has 16 residues. V shed 2 bases, J shed 5 bases, and the junction held 10 bases outside the gene matches. Here the CDR3 reads CASSEEDRGYFETQYF. CDR3 coding DNA: TGTGCCAGCAGTGAAGAAGACAGGGGTTATTTCGAGACCCAGTACTTC.

This clone showed up just a few times. The chain joins TRBV2 to TRBJ2-2; weak D call: TRBD2 (6 bases). CDR1 is SNHLY, CDR2 FYNNEI, per germline. This CDR3 has 15 residues. The CDR3 protein is CAVGGSGTNTGELFF. The CDR3 DNA reads TGTGCAGTGGGGGGTAGCGGAACGAACACCGGGGAGCTGTTTTTT.

This chain joins TRBV27 and TRBJ1-5, with D perhaps matching TRBD1 (5 bases). Germline-derived CDR1 and CDR2 are MNHEY and SMNVEV (reference sequence). With 6 bases removed from V and 2 bases from J, the gap between germline ends came to 8 bases. The length of the CDR3 is 13 residues. The CDR3 region has the DNA TGTGCCAGCAGCCTACAGGGCAATCAGCCCCAGCATTTT. It translates to CASSLQGNQPQHF.

V and J are TRBV19 and TRBJ2-5; 7 bases map to TRBD2. Germline V gives CDR1 LNHDA, CDR2 SQIVND (reference sequence). V shed 5 bases and J 1 base; nucleotides not matched to a gene: 13. There are 17 residues in the CDR3. CDR3 amino acids: CASSSDGLGNPQETQYF. The CDR3 DNA sequence: TGTGCCAGTAGTTCGGATGGACTAGGCAACCCCCAAGAGACCCAGTACTTC.

With respect to this clone: This specimen includes other DNA sequences encoding the same CDR3. The chain has TRBV7-9 and TRBJ1-5, with no clear D. Germline V lookup: CDR1 SEHNR, CDR2 FQNEAQ (reference sequence). The CDR3 covers 12 residues. V lost 4 bases and J lost 4, with 5 bases in between. CDR3: CASSSLNQPQHF. The CDR3 nucleotides are TGTGCCAGCAGCTCCCTGAATCAGCCCCAGCATTTT.

V gene TRBV18 combines with J gene TRBJ2-4; weak D call: TRBD2 (6 bases). The CDR3 is made up of 16 amino acids. V shed 3 bases and J shed 8 bases, with 20 bases lying between them. The germline V gene encodes CDR1 KGHSH and CDR2 LQKENI. CDR3 region: CASSPWRGLDGDIQYF. DNA for the CDR3: TGTGCCAGCTCACCCTGGCGGGGCTTGGACGGAGACATTCAGTACTTC.

The V call is TRBV7-9, the J call TRBJ1-1; D ambiguous. Trimming removed 8 bases from V and 4 bases from J, with 11 bases in between. Germline lookup yields CDR1 SEHNR and CDR2 FQNEAQ (reference sequence). CDR3 length: 12 amino acids. This chain's CDR3 is CASYGGLTEAFF. CDR3 in DNA: TGTGCCAGCTATGGAGGCCTCACTGAAGCTTTCTTT.

This chain joins TRBV5-1 and TRBJ2-7; perhaps TRBD2 as D (8 bases). With 4 bases removed from V and 1 base from J, the gap between germline ends came to 33 bases. The CDR3 covers 21 residues. Germline loops: CDR1 SGHRS, CDR2 YFSETQ. CDR3 region: CASSTGTARTSQYTLSYEQYF. The CDR3 DNA reads as TGCGCCAGCAGCACTGGGACAGCAAGGACTAGCCAGTATACGCTTTCCTACGAGCAGTACTTC.

The chain joins TRBV18 to TRBJ2-2; TRBD1 is a possible D gene (6 bases). With 4 bases removed from V and 1 base from J, the gap between germline ends came to 7 bases. The CDR3 length is 14 residues. Germline V gene lookup returns CDR1 KGHSH and CDR2 LQKENI. The CDR3 protein is CASSLQGNTGELFF. CDR3 nucleotides: TGTGCCAGCTCACTACAGGGGAACACCGGGGAGCTGTTTTTT.

This chain connects TRBV9 to TRBJ1-1; D is uncertain. Trimming pared 3 bases from V and 4 bases from J, leaving 10 bases between. Germline CDR1 SGDLS, CDR2 YYNGEE. This CDR3 is built from 13 residues. The CDR3 region has the DNA TGTGCCAGCAGCGCTGTAGGAGGCACTGAAGCTTTCTTT. Its protein is CASSAVGGTEAFF.